The present entry profiles one T cell receptor (beta chain) with its context. Its antigen is unknown. The entry originates in a study of cytomegalovirus exposure and HLA in healthy donors. General study points: Several of the most significant clusters appeared, in a later analysis, to be linked to common viral pathogens. Rarity marked most TCR sequences, yet some public TCRs occurred in many donors. Upon later analysis, TCR association rates were observed to vary by HLA locus, being highest for DRB1 and lowest for HLA-C. The analysis excluded some indistinguishable V segments, including TRBV6-2 and TRBV6-3.

PCR primers comprised 60 Vbeta and 13 Jbeta primers. Clones were read by immunoSEQ multiplex PCR, and TCRdb kept only the in-frame ones, dropping some. Of 130,000 to 150,000 clones in the sample, about three quarters were seen once. This CDR3 has 12 residues. Deletions cut 4 bases from V and 7 bases from J, with 10 bases between. The germline V gene has CDR1 SQVTM and CDR2 ANQGSEA. The source is a male donor in good health and CMV-seropositive. The sample taken for sequencing was PBMCs. V is TRBV29-1 and J is TRBJ2-2, with D perhaps matching TRBD1 (5 bases). This CDR3 is CSVVAGLGELFF. The CDR3 bases are TGCAGCGTTGTGGCAGGGCTCGGGGAGCTGTTTTTT.